The rows below give T cell receptor beta chains drawn from one sample of a study of cytomegalovirus exposure and HLA in healthy donors. Only in-frame clones appear in the TCRdb table, and some are missing; sequencing was by immunoSEQ multiplex PCR. Among around 150,000 clones, 60% to 80% were seen once, and the ten largest hold over 1.2%. The sequenced sample consisted of PBMCs. These receptors all come from a man aged 60 to 75 in good health and CMV-seronegative. Both conserved end residues are part of each CDR3. Each record gives: clone size, V gene, J gene, CDR3 protein. Expanded clones get a size class; other rows say once, few or many, or leave the size out.

once,TRBV9,TRBJ1-2,CASSRRLGAFTYGYTF
.,TRBV27,TRBJ2-6,CASSSAGTISGANVLTF
once,TRBV7-2,TRBJ2-6,CASSSSSGANVLTF
.,TRBV5-4,TRBJ1-4,CASSPEIDRVGEKLFF
.,TRBV4-1,TRBJ2-5,CASSQEAGEWETQYF
.,TRBV6-1,TRBJ2-5,CASTYGGRGETQYF
.,TRBV5-1,TRBJ2-7,CASSEGVLYEQYF
.,TRBV29-1,TRBJ2-1,CSVEGGTGENEQFF
few,TRBV9,TRBJ2-5,CASSVGDMDEETQYF
.,TRBV11-2,TRBJ2-2,CASSFLAGDTGELFF
.,TRBV19,TRBJ2-3,CASSLLSTDTQYF
.,TRBV6-5,TRBJ1-3,CASSPRGLGNTIYF
.,TRBV11-2,TRBJ2-5,CASSLDRIALRAQYF
.,TRBV28,TRBJ2-7,CASKGGAGGYEQYF
once,TRBV7-8,TRBJ2-5,CASSTLTGKVETQYF
.,TRBV5-1,TRBJ2-1,CASNRAGWDEQFF
.,TRBV9,TRBJ2-1,CASSNAFGTSGYNEQFF
.,TRBV18,TRBJ1-1,CASSPPTGWDTEAFF
.,TRBV7-9,TRBJ1-1,CASSNEGDRGLF
.,TRBV7-9,TRBJ2-2,CSSRTSVLRQANTGELFF
.,TRBV19,TRBJ2-7,CASSMGTGLGEQYF
.,TRBV5-4,TRBJ2-3,CASLIPGTDTQYF
.,TRBV21-1,TRBJ1-1,CASSKGGLGTDPSVTEAFF
.,TRBV29-1,TRBJ2-7,CSVVTQGATYEQYF
.,TRBV5-4,TRBJ2-2,CASSAQRGTQGNGELFF
.,TRBV7-9,TRBJ2-2,CASSLSGGADGELFF
.,TRBV5-4,TRBJ1-5,CASSFWGGNQPQHF
few,TRBV27,TRBJ2-1,CASSLQPGTYNEQFF
few,TRBV5-6,TRBJ1-3,CASSLEGRGGNTIYF
few,TRBV5-6,TRBJ1-2,CASSLGGTGSDGYTF
.,TRBV7-7,TRBJ2-5,CASSPVFVGETQYF
once,TRBV28,TRBJ2-5,CASSLVQETQYF
few,TRBV29-1,TRBJ2-2,CSVAFTGDTGELFF
.,TRBV2,TRBJ2-2,CASSLAASTLSGELSF
.,TRBV7-8,TRBJ2-7,CASSPFARTALHYEQYF
.,TRBV11-3,TRBJ2-7,CASSLWGGPSYEQYF
.,TRBV28,TRBJ2-7,CASDIAGGGRGQYF
.,TRBV2,TRBJ2-7,CASSGVGSVRNEQYF
.,TRBV5-5,TRBJ2-1,CASSLGLAQTYNEQFF
.,TRBV5-1,TRBJ2-3,CASCSSGGRTDTQYF
.,TRBV30,TRBJ2-2,CAWNPLEAANTGELFF
.,TRBV29-1,TRBJ2-7,CSVVGKTGGSYEQYF
.,TRBV28,TRBJ2-2,CASSLSVTNTGELFF
.,TRBV28,TRBJ1-5,CASKGRGGPRQPQHF
.,TRBV10-2,TRBJ1-2,CASSEGPGQVPRDYGYTF
.,TRBV28,TRBJ1-2,CASRRGGRGYGYTF
.,TRBV11-2,TRBJ2-7,CASSYSPAGGSAEQYF
.,TRBV7-9,TRBJ1-2,CASSPNLRSLAYGYTF
.,TRBV7-9,TRBJ1-3,CASSLLLGGISGNTIYF